These T cell receptor beta chains were read from a single sample in a study of CXCR3-negative and CXCR3-positive naive CD8 T cells. For each CDR3 protein, TCRdb gives one entry from its re-call of the 5' RACE reads, without DNA. The sample features thousands of distinct CDR3 sequences, with less than 3% in its top ten. Sequencing was carried out using naive CXCR3+ CD8+ T cells from blood. The receptors originated from a human donor in good health. Some clones in this sample may be carry-over from other donors' samples. Each CDR3 is given with its conserved first and last residue. Fields, in order: V gene, clone size, J gene, CDR3 protein. The size of a clone is reported for some rows only, either as once, few or many, or as a class for expanded clones.

v_call: TRBV29-1; clone_size: medium-sized; j_call: TRBJ2-1; cdr3_aa: CSVAIRDRRYNEQFF
v_call: TRBV28; clone_size: medium-sized; j_call: TRBJ2-7; cdr3_aa: CASSYPGQPYEQYF
v_call: TRBV12-3/TRBV12-4; clone_size: .; j_call: TRBJ2-7; cdr3_aa: CASSPDIYEQYF
v_call: TRBV20-1; clone_size: medium-sized; j_call: TRBJ1-2; cdr3_aa: CSARVTASKFYGYTF
v_call: TRBV29-1; clone_size: .; j_call: TRBJ2-7; cdr3_aa: CSVEGGLAGGDYEQYF
v_call: TRBV6-5; clone_size: .; j_call: TRBJ2-4; cdr3_aa: CASSGRDRGSNNIQYF
v_call: TRBV15; clone_size: .; j_call: TRBJ2-2; cdr3_aa: CATSRVFQNTGELFF
v_call: TRBV29-1; clone_size: medium-sized; j_call: TRBJ2-1; cdr3_aa: CSVEDLSGSEQFF
v_call: TRBV29-1; clone_size: .; j_call: TRBJ1-1; cdr3_aa: CSGTIAAEPRTKAFF
v_call: TRBV9; clone_size: .; j_call: TRBJ1-2; cdr3_aa: CASRGDRDEVYGYTF
v_call: TRBV20-1; clone_size: .; j_call: TRBJ2-2; cdr3_aa: CSARDPSGSPTGELFF
v_call: TRBV29-1; clone_size: .; j_call: TRBJ2-3; cdr3_aa: CSVEIQSDTQYF
v_call: TRBV14; clone_size: .; j_call: TRBJ2-1; cdr3_aa: CASSQTGQGAYNEQFF
v_call: TRBV20-1; clone_size: medium-sized; j_call: TRBJ1-1; cdr3_aa: CSAEASPNTEAFF
v_call: TRBV29-1; clone_size: .; j_call: TRBJ2-2; cdr3_aa: CSVIRDTGELFF
v_call: TRBV3-1; clone_size: medium-sized; j_call: TRBJ2-7; cdr3_aa: CASSQDRQGSFYEQYF
v_call: TRBV18; clone_size: large; j_call: TRBJ2-1; cdr3_aa: CASSPSSGSRYYNEQFF
v_call: TRBV3-1; clone_size: .; j_call: TRBJ2-7; cdr3_aa: CASSQPSVTGYEQYF
v_call: TRBV7-9; clone_size: medium-sized; j_call: TRBJ2-7; cdr3_aa: CASSFRDRGHEQYF
v_call: TRBV15; clone_size: medium-sized; j_call: TRBJ2-5; cdr3_aa: CATSRSSSETQYF
v_call: TRBV29-1; clone_size: .; j_call: TRBJ1-5; cdr3_aa: CSVVLGSLGNQPQHF
v_call: TRBV20-1; clone_size: medium-sized; j_call: TRBJ2-7; cdr3_aa: CSARGGWDSYEQYF
v_call: TRBV25-1; clone_size: .; j_call: TRBJ2-2; cdr3_aa: CASGGEGADTGELFF
v_call: TRBV29-1; clone_size: medium-sized; j_call: TRBJ1-2; cdr3_aa: CSVGTGNYGYTF
v_call: TRBV5-8; clone_size: .; j_call: TRBJ2-1; cdr3_aa: CASSLVGSAYNEQFF
v_call: TRBV6-5; clone_size: .; j_call: TRBJ1-1; cdr3_aa: CASSYRDIWNTEAFF
v_call: TRBV2; clone_size: .; j_call: TRBJ2-7; cdr3_aa: CAIRTGEGLSSYEQYF